This T cell receptor beta chain stems from a study of cytomegalovirus exposure and HLA in healthy donors (dated by TCRdb to about 2017). Turning to the overall study: An earlier analysis of several hundred of the donors reported roughly 300 Gb of sequence data and approximately 120 million unique TCR beta sequences obtained from approximately 180 million T cells. Roughly 320 gigabases of sequencing data and approximately 92 million unique TCR sequences made up an early release that covered under 750 HLA-typed donors. Of the 300 to 400 genotyped donors, approximately 83% fell in the genetic ancestry cluster associated with self-reported Caucasian donors. The aim of the study was to test whether cataloging public T cell receptors could identify signatures of past pathogen exposure. The study profiled the T cell repertoires of under 700 subjects by immunosequencing and related them to cytomegalovirus serostatus. Along with the roughly 700-subject first cohort, a separate validation cohort of around 120 different subjects was used. High-throughput TCR immunosequencing, statistical association of individual TCRs with disease status, and machine learning were combined to predict cytomegalovirus infection status. In a later analysis, previously published TCR beta repertoires from several hundred donors were re-analyzed and high-resolution HLA genotyping was added so that TCR occurrence patterns could be studied. In the later analysis, no new phenotypic data were used to find candidate immune exposures; instead, reliance was placed on TCR beta sequences and their occurrence across donors. To decide whether each TCR beta V gene segment behaved as functional or pseudogenic, an earlier analysis of 587 of the donors relied on high-throughput TCR beta sequencing. Donor age, sex, ethnicity and CMV serostatus were compiled together with the repertoire data. A later genetic analysis took genome-wide SNP genotypes for 398 of the 666 donors and used that subset as a discovery cohort. All discovery cohort repertoires had been generated on a single sequencing platform. HLA typing covered class I and class II loci at four-digit resolution. Typing coverage differed by locus: A, B, C, DRB1 and DQB1 were typed in about 629-640 donors, DQA1 in 500 to 550, DPA1 in 600 to 610, and DPB1 in just under 490. Four to six DR-DQ haplotypes were handled as single units for association and clustering, since linkage in the cohort was strong. On average, roughly 250,000 unique TCR beta nucleotide sequences were sequenced per donor among about 400 genotyped donors of the cohort, with roughly 18% of those sequences being non-productive. Overall results and qualifications from the work: Several of the top co-occurrence clusters appeared to be linked to parvovirus B19, influenza, CMV and Epstein-Barr virus, according to a later analysis. A further reported finding was that TCR beta sequences accurately predicted the HLA-A and HLA-B alleles for most subjects in the first cohort. Because some donors lacked HLA typing at each locus, the association tests relied only on the typed subset. In vitro tests confirmed that a few of the cytomegalovirus-associated TCR beta chains recognize cytomegalovirus antigens. In a later genetic analysis, fewer N-insertions in productive TCRs were reported among donors in an Asian-associated ancestry cluster than the roughly 700-donor mean. In a later analysis, most CMV-associated TCR beta chains were found to appear HLA-restricted, with HLA associations seemingly driven largely by CMV exposure. In the study, roughly 160 TCR beta chains were listed as associated with cytomegalovirus. When HLA alleles, especially DR and DQ, strongly co-occurred, TCR associations were difficult to assign to individual alleles. Presence/absence analyses assumed roughly uniform sequencing depth across donors, an assumption that may not hold. The classifier was reported to diagnose cytomegalovirus status with high specificity and sensitivity in both the original and validation cohorts. Most TCR sequences were seen in very few donors, while some public TCRs were found in many individuals. In an earlier analysis of some 550 of the donors, most TCR beta V segments were observed in productive rearrangements about 90% or about 30% of the time, broadly matching IMGT annotations. Some IMGT-functional V segments, including TRBV6-2 and TRBV6-3, could not be told apart with the 87-base-pair reads, so those segments were excluded. In a later analysis, HLA-associated TCR beta chains showed more clonal expansion and lower generation probabilities than non-associated chains that were equally common. At a false discovery rate of 0.05, a later analysis linked 16,951 TCR beta sequences to specific HLA alleles. The authors suggested that the approach could potentially be extended to other disease states and immunological phenotypes. In a later genetic analysis, a missense DCLRE1C variant was associated with V-gene and J-gene trimming of TCR beta chains, and the association was replicated in an independent cohort. A cluster of highly shared sequence variants was judged likely to represent a technical artifact of the sequencing pipeline. For the cohort, immune exposure information was limited to CMV serostatus. Correlated functional status among segregating V segments might be attributable to linkage disequilibrium, but an unknown experimental factor could not be ruled out. In a later analysis, the rate of TCR association differed among HLA loci, with DRB1 alleles having the most associated TCRs and HLA-C alleles having the fewest. Because counts were too low, seventeen rarely observed V segments, including chromosome 9 orphons, were left out of the earlier analysis of 500 to 650 of the donors. The cohort was sequenced for TCR beta chains only, and without alpha or paired-chain data the features that could be detected were limited.

Preparation of the library involved the immunoSEQ multiplex PCR assay. A mixture of 60 forward primers for TCR Vbeta segments and 13 reverse primers for TCR Jbeta segments was used in the multiplex PCR. A multiplex PCR assay on genomic DNA amplified the CDR3 region of rearranged TCR beta genes. Amplified TCR beta libraries were sequenced as 87-base-pair reads on the Illumina HiSeq System. Per the source publication's procedure: Across the roughly 670 repertoires, a later analysis counted roughly 77 million unique TCR beta chains, roughly 11 million of which were shared by at least two donors. Raw reads were error-corrected and collapsed into unique sequences by a nearest-neighbor algorithm in which closely related sequences were merged to remove PCR and sequencing errors. V, D and J gene segments were assigned by aligning CDR3 sequences to IMGT reference sequences. For a sequence to be retained, a match of at least six nucleotides to both a V gene segment and a J gene segment was required. A rearrangement was called productive if the CDR3 had no stop codons and remained in frame with V and J, and every other rearrangement was called non-productive. Following IMGT convention, CDR3 was defined as the stretch from the second conserved V-encoded cysteine to the conserved J-encoded phenylalanine. The earlier analysis of some 600 of the donors excluded sequences that lacked an unambiguous match to a single V gene segment. In an earlier analysis of 587 of the donors, V segments were called functional above 56.7% productive rearrangements and were called segregating when the between-donor standard deviation exceeded 5%. To diagnose cytomegalovirus status from the catalog of TCR beta chain sequences, a statistical classification framework was built. V and J gene assignment, in a later analysis, came from comparing TCR nucleotide sequences with IMGT/GENE-DB human TR gene sequences. In a later analysis, CDR3 sequences and most-parsimonious VDJ recombination scenarios were assigned using the TCRdist pipeline. In a later analysis, each TCR beta chain was defined by its CDR3 amino acid sequence together with its V-gene family, and reads without a unique V-gene family were excluded. A later analysis removed 550 to 700 highly shared, low-generation-probability nucleotide sequences to deal with suspected cross-contamination and a sequencing artifact. For each public chain, a later analysis derived a clonal expansion index from normalized ranks of inferred template counts within each repertoire. In a later analysis, generation probabilities were computed using a VDJ recombination model fitted to out-of-frame rearrangements, and the results were checked against IGoR. In a later analysis, TCR-TCR, TCR-HLA and TCR-CMV co-occurrence was scored with hypergeometric tests, and a repertoire-size bias correction was applied to TCR pairs. In a later analysis, false discovery rates were estimated by permuting HLA or CMV assignments 20 times. A later analysis grouped co-occurring TCRs with DBSCAN, adding TCRdist sequence similarity when clustering within HLA-allele-positive subsets. Repertoires with fewer than 30,000 or more than 120,000 public chains, plus five repertoires with anomalous nucleotide sharing, were excluded from co-occurrence clustering. TCRdb mirrors the immuneACCESS table, restricted to in-frame sequences. Some clones are absent from its copies; in checked studies, under half trace to an unresolved V gene, and the reason for the others is unknown. D and trimming were read from the DNA, whereas the V and J calls and clone size are those reported in that table. For this sample the table gives about 170,000 clones, of which about three quarters were detected only once. The ten biggest clones cover approximately 1.5% of the sample.

CDR1 is given as KGHSH and CDR2 as LQKENI, both from the germline V gene. The CDR3 goes from the cysteine to the phenylalanine over 13 residues. The only DNA kept is the CDR3, 39 bases in frame from the first base. Trimming accounts for 6 bases at V and 5 bases at J, while the number of junction bases matched to no gene is 4. As regards this clone: Its antigen is unknown. No qualities accompany the bases; no much larger clone lies one base away.

The cohort was made up of hundreds of healthy bone marrow donors. At the time of sampling, all cohort members were nominally healthy, though unrecorded immune exposures were likely present. The donor tested CMV seronegative and was one of the 352 seronegative cohort members. A peripheral blood sample was provided by each donor, and peripheral blood mononuclear cells were used for TCR beta sequencing. The Qiagen DNeasy Blood Extraction Kit was used to extract genomic DNA from the blood cell samples. The chain is assembled from TRBV18 and TRBJ1-5; 7 bases in the middle match TRBD1. What was sequenced was PBMCs. The TCR originated in a girl aged 10 to 17 in good health and CMV-seronegative. In nucleotide form, the sequence is TGTGCCAGCTCTCCGGGACAGTATCAGCCCCAGCATTTT. It specifies CASSPGQYQPQHF.